This T cell receptor beta chain was profiled in a study of identical twins. TCRdb reanalysed the 5' RACE reads using MiXCR and keeps one entry per CDR3 protein. Here the sample spans hundreds of thousands of distinct CDR3 sequences, roughly 24% being singletons. This clonotype has only a few counts. The CDR3 length is 13 residues. In germline, CDR1 is DFQATT, CDR2 SNEGSKA (reference sequence). V dropped 6 bases and J dropped 8; count of bases not matched to a gene: 8. These records were also assigned to another study, of T cells expressing NK-cell markers. That source notes: With respect to HCMV, most of the eight sequenced donors were seropositive, and one was seronegative.

The sample was CD4+ T cells sorted from blood. The rearrangement joins TRBV20-1 to TRBJ1-4, with 8 bases fitting TRBD1. The receptor was isolated from a woman aged 18-29 years in good health. For the CDR3, the DNA is TGCAGTGCCCTGGACAGGGATAGAGAAAAACTGTTTTTT. Amino acid sequence: CSALDRDREKLFF.